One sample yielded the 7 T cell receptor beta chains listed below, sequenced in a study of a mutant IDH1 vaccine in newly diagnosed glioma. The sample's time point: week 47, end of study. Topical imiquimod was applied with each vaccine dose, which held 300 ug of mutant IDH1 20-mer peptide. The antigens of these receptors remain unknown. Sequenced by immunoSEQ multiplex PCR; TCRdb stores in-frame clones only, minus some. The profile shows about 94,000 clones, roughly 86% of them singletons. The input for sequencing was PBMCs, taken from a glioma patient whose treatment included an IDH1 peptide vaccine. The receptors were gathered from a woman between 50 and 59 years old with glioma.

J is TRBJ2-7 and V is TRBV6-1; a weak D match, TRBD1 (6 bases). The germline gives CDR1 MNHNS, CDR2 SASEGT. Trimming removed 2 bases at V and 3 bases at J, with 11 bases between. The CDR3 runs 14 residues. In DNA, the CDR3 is TGTGCCAGCAGTGAAATACAGGGACGCTACGAGCAGTACTTC. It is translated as CASSEIQGRYEQYF.

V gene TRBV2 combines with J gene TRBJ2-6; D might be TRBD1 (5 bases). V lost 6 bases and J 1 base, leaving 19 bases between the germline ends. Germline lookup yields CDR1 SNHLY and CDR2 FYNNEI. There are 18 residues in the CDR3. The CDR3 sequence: CASRGPGGAPSGANVLTF. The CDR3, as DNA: TGTGCCAGCAGGGGGCCGGGTGGCGCACCTTCTGGGGCCAACGTCCTGACTTTC.

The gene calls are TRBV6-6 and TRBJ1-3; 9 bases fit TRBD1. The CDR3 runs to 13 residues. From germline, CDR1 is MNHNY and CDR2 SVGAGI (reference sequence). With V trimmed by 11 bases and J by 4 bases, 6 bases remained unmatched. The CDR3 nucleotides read TGTGCCGGCGCAGGGACAGGGGGAAACACCATATATTTT. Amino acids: CAGAGTGGNTIYF.

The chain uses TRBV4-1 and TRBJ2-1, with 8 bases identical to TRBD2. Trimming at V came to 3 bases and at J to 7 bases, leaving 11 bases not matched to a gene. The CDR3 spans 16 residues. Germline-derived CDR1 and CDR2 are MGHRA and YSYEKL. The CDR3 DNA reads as TGCGCCAGCAGCCACGGGAGGGGACCCTTGCTTAATGAGCAGTTCTTC. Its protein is CASSHGRGPLLNEQFF.

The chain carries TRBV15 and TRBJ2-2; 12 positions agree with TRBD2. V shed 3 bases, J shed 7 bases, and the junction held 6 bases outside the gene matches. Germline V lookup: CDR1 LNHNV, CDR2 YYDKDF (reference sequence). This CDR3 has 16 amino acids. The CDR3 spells CATSRLLAGGGGELFF. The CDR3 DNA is TGTGCCACCAGCAGGCTACTAGCGGGAGGTGGCGGGGAGCTGTTTTTT.

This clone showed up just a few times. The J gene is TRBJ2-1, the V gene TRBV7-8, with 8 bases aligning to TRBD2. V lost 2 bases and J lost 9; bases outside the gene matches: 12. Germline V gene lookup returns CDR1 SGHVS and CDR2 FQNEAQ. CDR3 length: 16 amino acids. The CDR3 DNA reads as TGTGCCAGCAGCTTACGAGGCGGGAGGATGGGGGGTGAGCAGTTCTTC. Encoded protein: CASSLRGGRMGGEQFF.

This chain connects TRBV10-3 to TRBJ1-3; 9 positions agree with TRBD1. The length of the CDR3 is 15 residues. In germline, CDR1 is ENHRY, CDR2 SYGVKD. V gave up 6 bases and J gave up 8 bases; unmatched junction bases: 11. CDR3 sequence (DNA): TGTGCCATCAGGGGGGGACAGGGCCGTTCGGACACCATATATTTT. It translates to CAIRGGQGRSDTIYF.